The source of this T cell receptor beta chain is a study of T cell changes during pregnancy in multiple sclerosis. Sequencing used immunoSEQ multiplex PCR; TCRdb keeps in-frame clones, though not all of them. Among some 51,000 clones listed, approximately 94% were seen once. The CDR3 covers 12 residues. CDR1 and CDR2 (germline): SEHNR, FQNEAQ (reference sequence). Between the trimmed V and J ends, which lost 1 base and 5 bases, there was a span of 4 bases. This sample comprised CD8+ T cells from peripheral blood mononuclear cells, obtained in the first trimester of pregnancy. The chain carries TRBV7-9 and TRBJ2-3; D unclear. The receptor was isolated from a female donor with multiple sclerosis, enrolled in a pregnancy study. Here the CDR3 DNA reads TGTGCCAGCAGCTTAGATCTAGATACGCAGTATTTT. It yields the protein CASSLDLDTQYF.